These 17 T cell receptor beta chains came from one sample sequenced in a study of blood T cells in healthy people across ages. Through a sample-barcoded 5' primer and a J-beta primer mix, a second PCR was run for roughly 7 to 11 cycles. TCRdb re-analysed the 5' RACE reads in MiXCR, keeping a single row per CDR3 protein. The sample carries 910,000 or so distinct CDR3 sequences, roughly 51% recorded once. The sequencing sample was made of blood. Every receptor here comes from a woman in her fifties or sixties in good health.

Only a few counts were recorded for this clonotype. CDR3 DNA sequence: TGTGCCAGCAGTTATAAACAGTACAATGAGCAGTTCTTC. This gives the protein CASSYKQYNEQFF. The genes are TRBV6-6 and TRBJ2-1; D call uncertain. This CDR3 has 13 amino acids. Trimming removed 3 bases from V and 4 bases from J, with 7 bases in between. Germline V CDR1 and CDR2: MNHNY, SVGAGI (reference sequence).

This sequence joins TRBV4-1 and TRBJ2-4; 11 bases fit TRBD2. The V gene's germline CDR1 is MGHRA and CDR2 YSYEKL. The V and J ends lost 1 base and 15 bases, in that order; junction bases with no gene match: 11. This CDR3 has 15 amino acids. This chain's CDR3 is CASSQAGTSGYERYF. The CDR3 DNA sequence: TGCGCCAGCAGCCAAGCCGGGACTAGCGGCTACGAGCGGTACTTC.

With respect to this clonotype: Germline and junction disagree at one end, which may indicate a read error. The chain combines TRBV29-1 with TRBJ2-5, with TRBD2 matching 14 bases. Germline lookup yields CDR1 SQVTM and CDR2 ANQGSEA. The CDR3 is 15 amino acids. The CDR3 here is CSVLTSGRAQEAQYF. The CDR3 nucleotides are TGCAGCGTCCTGACTAGCGGGAGGGCCCAAGAGGCCCAGTACTTC.

The chain couples TRBV18 to TRBJ1-2; 9 positions match TRBD1. The germline V gene has CDR1 KGHSH and CDR2 LQKENI. Germline trimming cut 6 bases from V and 6 bases from J; bases unmatched to any gene: 11. The CDR3 is 15 residues long. The CDR3 DNA sequence: TGTGCCAGCTCTAGGGACAGGGCAGAGAAGAATGGCTACACCTTC. Its translation: CASSRDRAEKNGYTF.

In its sample, this clonotype was seen many times. The chain carries TRBV7-9 and TRBJ2-7, with 7 bases aligning to TRBD2. The CDR3 spans 14 residues. Germline V gene data show CDR1 as SEHNR and CDR2 as FQNEAQ (reference sequence). The trim removed 3 bases at V and 0 bases at J, leaving 2 bases unmatched. CDR3 protein: CASSLGGNSYEQYF. The DNA for the CDR3 is TGTGCCAGCAGCTTGGGGGGGAACTCCTACGAGCAGTACTTC. Variable domain in full (rest from reference TRBV7-9 and TRBJ2-7): DTGVSQNPRHKITKRGQNVTFRCDPISEHNRLYWYRQTLGQGPEFLTYFQNEAQLEKSRLLSDRFSAERPKGSFSTLEIQRTEQGDSAMYLCASSLGGNSYEQYFGPGTRLTVT.

This clonotype was seen at least ten times. This chain links TRBV15 with TRBJ2-7; D gene uncertain. CDR1 LNHNV and CDR2 YYDKDF come from the germline V gene (reference sequence). The CDR3 has 12 residues. Trimming stripped 1 base from V and 2 bases from J, with 3 bases between. DNA of the CDR3: TGTGCCACCAGCAGAGGAACCTACGAGCAGTACTTC. This gives the protein CATSRGTYEQYF.

This clonotype was seen only a few times. V is TRBV28 and J is TRBJ2-7, with 7 bases matching TRBD1. Losses at the gene ends were 6 bases for V and 4 bases for J; bases not matched to a gene: 6. The CDR3 consists of 13 residues. Germline V gene data show CDR1 as MDHEN and CDR2 as SYDVKM. As DNA, the CDR3 is TGTGCCAGCAGGTTGGGACAGAATTACGAGCAGTACTTC. This sequence encodes CASRLGQNYEQYF.

The chain combines TRBV12-3 or TRBV12-4 with TRBJ2-3; 7 bases fit TRBD2. CDR3 length: 16 residues. V shed 4 bases and J 1 base; nucleotides not matched to a gene: 8. CDR3 in amino acids: CASSSTTSSGTDTQYF. For the CDR3, the DNA is TGTGCCAGCAGTTCGACGACTAGCTCCGGCACAGATACGCAGTATTTT.

V gene TRBV12-3 or TRBV12-4 combines with J gene TRBJ1-4; D remains unclear. The V gene lost 3 bases and the J gene lost 7 bases, with 12 bases spanning the gap. CDR3 size: 14 residues. CDR3 region: CASSFLLFGEKLFF. The DNA of the CDR3 is TGTGCCAGCAGTTTTCTTTTATTCGGTGAAAAACTGTTTTTT.

The V gene is TRBV6-2 or TRBV6-3, the J gene TRBJ1-2; D gene unclear. V lost 2 bases and J lost 5, with 6 bases in between. Germline assignment: CDR1 MNHEY and CDR2 SVGEGT. The CDR3 extends over 12 amino acids. In DNA, the CDR3 is TGTGCCAGCAGTTACGGGGAGTATGGCTACACCTTC. Encoded protein: CASSYGEYGYTF.

Note on this clonotype: A junction boundary mismatches the germline segment, possibly from a read error. The chain joins TRBV11-1 to TRBJ2-3; D may be TRBD2 (5 bases). In germline, CDR1 is SGHAT, CDR2 FQDESV (reference sequence). This CDR3 spans 12 amino acids. The CDR3 loop is CANSPGTDTQYF. DNA for the CDR3: TGTGCCAACAGCCCGGGGACAGATACGCAGTATTTT.

The chain uses TRBV12-3 or TRBV12-4 and TRBJ2-3, with 13 bases lining up with TRBD2. V lost 6 bases, J lost 3 bases, and 3 bases stayed unmatched. CDR3 size: 15 residues. CDR3 nucleotide sequence: TGTGCCAGCAGGGGGACTAGCGGGATGACAGATACGCAGTATTTT. It specifies CASRGTSGMTDTQYF.

This clonotype was seen a single time. The chain combines TRBV5-1 with TRBJ1-1; D is undetermined. Germline CDR1 is SGHRS and CDR2 is YFSETQ. The CDR3 is made up of 13 amino acids. V was pared by 4 bases and J by 4 bases, with 11 bases between. The CDR3 loop is CASSRDPATEAFF. The DNA for the CDR3 is TGCGCCAGCAGCCGGGATCCGGCCACTGAAGCTTTCTTT.

This clonotype was seen a few times. With a much larger clone just one base away, this may be a read error. V is TRBV7-2 and J is TRBJ2-3; D may be TRBD2 (6 bases). Germline loops: CDR1 SGHTA, CDR2 FQGNSA. V was pared by 5 bases and J by 2 bases, with 17 bases between. The CDR3 has 16 residues. CDR3 in DNA: TGTGCCAGCAGCCCCTCCGCGCGGACTAACACAGATACGCAGTATTTT. It encodes CASSPSARTNTDTQYF.

The chain employs TRBV29-1 and TRBJ2-7, with no clear D. V was trimmed by 4 bases and J by 5 bases, leaving 12 bases between them. This CDR3 region has 12 residues. CDR1 is SQVTM and CDR2 is ANQGSEA in the germline V gene. CDR3 in DNA: TGCAGCGTTGGTAGAAGGTACGACGAGCAGTACTTC. As protein: CSVGRRYDEQYF.

V is TRBV30 and J is TRBJ1-4, with D possibly TRBD1 on 6 matching bases. Germline loops: CDR1 GTSNPN, CDR2 SVGIG (reference sequence). Deletions cut 1 base from V and 8 bases from J, with 11 bases between. The CDR3 covers 13 residues. The CDR3 reads CAWSADRQEKLFF. CDR3 DNA sequence: TGTGCCTGGAGTGCCGACAGGCAAGAAAAACTGTTTTTT.

CDR3 coding DNA: TGCGCCAGCAGCTTGGAGGGCTACCTGGAGACCCAGTACTTC. Its protein product is CASSLEGYLETQYF. The chain joins TRBV5-1 to TRBJ2-5; D gene unclear. Germline V gives CDR1 SGHRS, CDR2 YFSETQ. V was clipped by 0 bases and J by 5 bases, with 11 bases between them. This CDR3 spans 14 amino acids.